The entry below gives a single T cell receptor beta chain sequence along with its context. This clone was found a few times. Its antigen is currently not known. Qualities for individual bases were not recorded, and no much larger clone is one base off. This entry belongs to a study of T cells after posttransplantation cyclophosphamide (dated by TCRdb to between 2015 and 2016). Concerning the study at large: Using TRB sequencing, the study followed how the T cell repertoire rebuilt after myeloablative bone marrow transplantation with posttransplantation cyclophosphamide given as GVHD prophylaxis. Blood from all 35 or so PTCy patients with 1-year posttransplant specimens was subjected to TRB sequencing. Public TRB sequences were searched against a database of over 3,000 sequences associated with responses to pathogens, tumor antigens, self-antigens and alloantigens. In 3 patients, up to about 3 additional blood samples taken between 2 and 5.2 years after transplant also underwent TRB sequencing, as did pretransplant blood from 4 patients. TRA and TRB clonality were tightly correlated in roughly ten samples, so subsequent TCR analyses focused on TRB only. Antigen receptor sequencing covered samples from 35 PTCy-treated patients and 16 of their related bone marrow donors. What the authors observed across the whole study: The TRB repertoires of T cells infiltrating skin or GI tract showed only limited overlap with the TRB repertoires of T cells in blood. Across under 50 patients, recipient CMV seropositivity and CMV reactivation were highly associated with TRB clonality; PTCy diversity was similar to CNI/methotrexate controls. At 1-2 months, donor-recipient similarity was low but rose over the first year, and the later blood repertoires were often dominated by donor CD8+ memory clones.

The control cohort was approximately ten patients given myeloablative marrow transplants with methotrexate plus a calcineurin inhibitor, sampled 1 year after transplant. Peripheral blood and bone marrow mononuclear cells were isolated by Ficoll-Hypaque density centrifugation and cryopreserved. The CDR3 runs 17 amino acids, cysteine and phenylalanine included. Of the read, only the CDR3 DNA is kept; its 51 bases are in frame from base 1. CDR1 and CDR2 are drawn from the germline V gene (reference sequence): MNHEY, SMNVEV. V loses 6 bases, J loses 4 bases, and the germline ends lie 24 bases apart. TRB sequencing was run on genomic DNA with either the immunoSEQ assay at survey resolution or the hsTCRB kit. Concerning the study's data processing: The immunoSEQ software handled initial read processing, and the LymphoSeq R package was used for repertoire analyses. Clonality was computed as 1 minus normalized Shannon entropy, and a Gini coefficient was also calculated for each TRB dataset. To infer phenotypes in unsorted samples, TRB sequences from sorted subsets of the recipient or donor were mapped onto unsorted samples from the same recipient. Sourced from immuneACCESS, this table was stored by TCRdb with only in-frame sequences that have V and J called. A share of the clones is absent; for the studies checked, an unresolved V gene accounts for under half, and the remainder has no known explanation. V and J calls and clone size are as listed in that table; D and trimming were resolved from the DNA. The sample data list over 15,000 clones, and 85% of these were observed just once. In total, the top ten clones hold around 28% of the sample.

This clonotype originated in a female patient under 30 who received an allogeneic stem cell transplant from an unrelated donor, was CMV-positive, and had acute and chronic GVHD. After a transplant, some of the T cells may come from the graft donor. This receptor chain uses TRBV27 and TRBJ1-2, with TRBD1 perhaps the D gene, on 5 matching bases. Sequenced here: PBMCs, sampled after allogeneic stem cell transplant with calcineurin inhibitor and methotrexate. The CDR3 reads CASSSLLGGRGAYGYTF. Here is the DNA: TGTGCCAGCAGCTCACTCCTCGGGGGACGGGGAGCCTATGGCTACACCTTC.